The clone carrying this T cell receptor beta chain has just one count. Its target is unknown. The CDR3 spans 18 residues. The data were taken from a study of cytomegalovirus exposure and HLA in healthy donors. Findings of the study overall: A later analysis linked some 17,000 TCR beta sequences to HLA alleles at 0.05 false discovery rate. A list of approximately 150 TCR beta chains associated with cytomegalovirus was given. Generally TCR sequences proved uncommon, though certain public TCRs appeared in numerous donors.

The PCR employed 60 Vbeta primers together with 13 Jbeta primers. The data were produced by immunoSEQ multiplex PCR, yet TCRdb's version contains in-frame clones alone and is incomplete. The sample consists of 75,000 to 90,000 clones, 65% to 80% of them appearing once. The chain couples TRBV21-1 to TRBJ2-3; TRBD2 is the table's D call and was not checked against the DNA. TRBV21-1 is labeled a pseudogene. The sequenced sample consisted of PBMCs. The TCR comes from a man in his 60s in good health and CMV-seronegative. The CDR3 DNA sequence: TGTGCCAGCAGCAAAGGGGGTAGCGGGGGAAAATGCACAGATACGCAGTATTTT. Protein sequence: CASSKGGSGGKCTDTQYF.